Below, 28 T cell receptor beta chains from the same sample are listed, as sequenced in a study of OX40 agonist ivuxolimab in advanced cancers. Profiling relied on immunoSEQ multiplex PCR, and the TCRdb table lists in-frame clones only, not all of them. The sample includes tens of thousands of clones, about 90% of them seen just once. The source material was CD4+ or CD8+ T cells sorted from blood, sampled in a trial of the OX40 agonist ivuxolimab. All receptors derive from an adult with an advanced solid tumor such as melanoma, head and neck, liver or kidney cancer.

The rearrangement links TRBV6-1 to TRBJ1-1; D not resolved. The germline CDR1 and CDR2 sequences are MNHNS and SASEGT. CDR3 length: 14 residues. V shed 6 bases and J shed 3 bases, with 14 bases lying between them. The CDR3 spells CASRKELWDTEAFF. CDR3 DNA: TGTGCCAGCAGGAAAGAGTTATGGGACACTGAAGCTTTCTTT.

The chain employs TRBV5-4 and TRBJ2-5; possibly TRBD2 for D (5 bases). Germline values: CDR1 SGHNT, CDR2 YYREEE (reference sequence). The CDR3 has 13 residues. Trimming left V 7 bases short and J 3 bases short, with 13 bases between. CDR3 DNA: TGTGCCAGCGGGGTCCTAGCAGAAGAGACCCAGTACTTC. Residues: CASGVLAEETQYF.

This rearrangement joins TRBV7-9 to TRBJ2-1; weak D call: TRBD1 (6 bases). Looked up from germline, CDR1 is SEHNR and CDR2 is FQNEAQ (reference sequence). The V end was cut by 5 bases, the J end by 4 bases, with 9 bases between. This CDR3 region has 13 residues. In DNA, the CDR3 is TGTGCCAGCAGCAGGGGGTTATACAATGAGCAGTTCTTC. Its protein product is CASSRGLYNEQFF.

Worth noting for this clone: The sample holds other DNA sequences that translate to the same CDR3. The V and J genes are TRBV5-1 and TRBJ2-3; D is ambiguous. The CDR3 length is 12 residues. Germline V gene sequence: CDR1 SGHRS, CDR2 YFSETQ. The V gene lost 4 bases and the J gene lost 2 bases, with 5 bases spanning the gap. This chain's CDR3 is CASSPSTDTQYF. The DNA of the CDR3 is TGCGCCAGCAGCCCATCCACAGATACGCAGTATTTT. The full variable domain, completed using reference TRBV5-1 and TRBJ2-3, is KAGVTQTPRYLIKTRGQQVTLSCSPISGHRSVSWYQQTPGQGLQFLFEYFSETQRNKGNFPGRFSGRQFSNSRSEMNVSTLELGDSALYLCASSPSTDTQYFGPGTRLTVL.

V and J are TRBV21-1 and TRBJ2-3; the table's D call, TRBD2, was not checked against the DNA. TRBV21-1 is a listed pseudogene. This CDR3 contains 20 residues. The CDR3 spells CASSKARVGRWRERLDTQYF. CDR3 DNA: TGTGCCAGCAGCAAAGCGCGGGTGGGGCGTTGGCGGGAGAGGTTGGATACGCAGTATTTT.

This chain joins TRBV11-2 and TRBJ2-5; perhaps D is TRBD1 or TRBD2 (5 bases each). The V gene lost 3 bases and the J gene lost 2 bases, with 7 bases spanning the gap. Germline lookup yields CDR1 SGHAT and CDR2 FQNNGV. This CDR3 has 13 amino acids. The CDR3 here is CASSFWGQETQYF. Here the CDR3 DNA reads TGTGCCAGCAGCTTTTGGGGGCAAGAGACCCAGTACTTC.

V is TRBV7-8 and J is TRBJ1-6; 8 nucleotides align to TRBD1. This CDR3 has 14 residues. J was trimmed by 10 bases and V by 5 bases; bases with no gene match: 7. The V gene's germline CDR1 is SGHVS and CDR2 FQNEAQ. As DNA, the CDR3 is TGTGCCAGCAGCCATTCGGACAGGGCCTCACCCCTCCACTTT. As protein: CASSHSDRASPLHF.

The J gene is TRBJ2-2, the V gene TRBV9; TRBD2 aligns across 7 bases. V lost 5 bases to trimming and J lost 6 bases; unmatched junction nucleotides: 7. Looked up from germline, CDR1 is SGDLS and CDR2 is YYNGEE. CDR3 length: 14 residues. Here the CDR3 DNA reads TGTGCCAGCAGGGTGGGAGGGCCCCCCGGGGAGCTGTTTTTT. It is translated as CASRVGGPPGELFF.

The gene calls are TRBV7-3 and TRBJ1-1; D is unclear. The germline V gene has CDR1 SGHTA and CDR2 FQGTGA. Trimming pared 0 bases from V and 1 base from J, leaving 9 bases between. This CDR3 comprises 15 residues. Here the CDR3 reads CASSLTPSRNTEAFF. DNA of the CDR3: TGTGCCAGCAGCTTAACGCCCTCACGGAACACTGAAGCTTTCTTT.

The J gene is TRBJ2-1, the V gene TRBV5-8; a possible D gene is TRBD2 (6 bases). The CDR3 sequence is 15 residues long. Trimming cost V 1 base and J 4 bases, with 12 bases left between them. Germline V gives CDR1 SGHTS, CDR2 YDEGEE. The CDR3 sequence: CASSLFPGAYNEQFF. CDR3 nucleotides: TGTGCCAGCAGCTTGTTTCCGGGAGCTTACAATGAGCAGTTCTTC.

The chain uses TRBV7-3 and TRBJ2-2; a possible D gene is TRBD2 (6 bases). The germline V gene has CDR1 SGHTA and CDR2 FQGTGA. The germline V and J ends were trimmed by 6 bases and 0 bases, with 11 bases remaining between them. The CDR3 has 15 amino acids. The CDR3 DNA follows: TGTGCCAGCAGGACCGGGGGAGCGAACACCGGGGAGCTGTTTTTT. Translation gives CASRTGGANTGELFF.

This clone was recorded only once. The chain couples TRBV13 to TRBJ2-3; 7 nucleotides line up with TRBD1. Unmatched junction bases numbered 8, after V lost 6 bases and J lost 2 bases. CDR1 and CDR2 (germline): PRHDT, FYEKMQ (reference sequence). This CDR3 has 15 amino acids. The CDR3 nucleotides read TGTGCCAGCAGGCTACGGGACAGTAACACAGATACGCAGTATTTT. It is translated as CASRLRDSNTDTQYF. Full variable domain (missing parts from reference TRBV13 and TRBJ2-3): AAGVIQSPRHLIKEKRETATLKCYPIPRHDTVYWYQQGPGQDPQFLISFYEKMQSDKGSIPDRFSAQQFSDYHSELNMSSLELGDSALYFCASRLRDSNTDTQYFGPGTRLTVL.

The V and J genes are TRBV6-6 and TRBJ1-4, with D possibly matching TRBD1 (5 bases). The CDR3 length is 15 residues. Between the trimmed V and J ends, which lost 4 bases and 5 bases, there was a span of 14 bases. Germline V gives CDR1 MNHNY, CDR2 SVGAGI (reference sequence). CDR3 protein: CASSSALGANEKLFF. DNA of the CDR3: TGTGCCAGCAGTTCCGCCCTCGGGGCGAATGAAAAACTGTTTTTT.

The chain uses TRBV6-1 and TRBJ1-3, with 8 bases that match TRBD1. This CDR3 is 13 amino acids long. Germline trimming cut 5 bases from V and 8 bases from J; bases unmatched to any gene: 5. CDR1 MNHNS and CDR2 SASEGT come from the germline V gene. The CDR3 DNA reads TGTGCCAGCAGTTTAGCGACAGGGGACACCATATATTTT. This translates into CASSLATGDTIYF.

The chain employs TRBV5-1 and TRBJ1-2; D might be TRBD1 (6 bases). Germline CDR1 SGHRS, CDR2 YFSETQ. V shed 2 bases and J shed 4 bases, with 9 bases lying between them. The CDR3 is 13 amino acids. The CDR3 protein is CASSFGGGYGYTF. In nucleotides, the CDR3 is TGCGCCAGCAGCTTTGGAGGGGGCTATGGCTACACCTTC.

The rearrangement uses TRBV11-2 and TRBJ2-3, with unresolved D. The CDR3 runs 13 residues. CDR1 and CDR2 from the germline V gene are SGHAT and FQNNGV. The V and J ends lost 4 bases and 6 bases respectively, with 11 bases between them. The CDR3 loop reads CASSYESSDTQYF. For the CDR3, the DNA is TGTGCCAGCAGCTACGAGTCATCCGATACGCAGTATTTT.

The sample holds one count of this clone. V and J are TRBV6-1 and TRBJ2-3; tentatively, D is TRBD1 or TRBD2 (6 bases each). The CDR3 is made up of 13 amino acids. V was trimmed by 6 bases and J by 5 bases, leaving 12 bases between them. The germline CDR1 and CDR2 sequences are MNHNS and SASEGT. CDR3 sequence: CASRTGAEDTQYF. The CDR3 nucleotides read TGTGCCAGCAGAACGGGGGCGGAAGATACGCAGTATTTT.

The gene calls are TRBV6-1 and TRBJ2-5; D tentatively reads TRBD1 or TRBD2 (6 bases each). The V and J ends lost 2 bases and 4 bases respectively, with 23 bases between them. The CDR3 is 18 residues long. Germline lookup yields CDR1 MNHNS and CDR2 SASEGT. The CDR3 protein is CASSERERPGAIGETQYF. The CDR3 DNA is TGTGCCAGCAGTGAAAGGGAGCGTCCGGGGGCGATCGGAGAGACCCAGTACTTC.

This clone is a singleton in its sample. This chain links TRBV10-3 with TRBJ2-1, with 9 positions matching TRBD2. The germline gives CDR1 ENHRY, CDR2 SYGVKD. V gave up 10 bases and J gave up 8 bases; unmatched junction bases: 18. The CDR3 spans 16 residues. CDR3: CATGTSGGGAADEQFF. Written as DNA, the CDR3 is TGTGCCACAGGGACCTCGGGCGGGGGGGCAGCGGATGAGCAGTTCTTC.

CDR3 protein: CSVETSGTYNEQFF. CDR3 bases: TGCAGCGTTGAAACTAGCGGGACATACAATGAGCAGTTCTTC. This sequence joins TRBV29-1 and TRBJ2-1; TRBD2 matches 10 bases. The CDR3 runs 14 residues. CDR1 SQVTM and CDR2 ANQGSEA come from the germline V gene. Germline trimming cut 2 bases from V and 4 bases from J; bases unmatched to any gene: 2.

For the CDR3, the DNA is TGTGCCAGCAGCCCATTTTCTAGGGAAGAGACCCAGTACTTC. This sequence encodes CASSPFSREETQYF. This chain connects TRBV7-9 to TRBJ2-5; D remains unclear. The CDR3 extends over 14 amino acids. Trimming cost V 5 bases and J 3 bases, with 13 bases left between them. Germline V CDR1 and CDR2: SEHNR, FQNEAQ (reference sequence). The full variable domain, completed using reference TRBV7-9 and TRBJ2-5, is DTGVSQNPRHKITKRGQNVTFRCDPISEHNRLYWYRQTLGQGPEFLTYFQNEAQLEKSRLLSDRFSAERPKGSFSTLEIQRTEQGDSAMYLCASSPFSREETQYFGPGTRLLVL.

This chain uses TRBV7-2 with TRBJ1-5; D possibly corresponds to TRBD1 (5 bases). Germline V gene data show CDR1 as SGHTA and CDR2 as FQGNSA. This CDR3 comprises 14 residues. V lost 1 base to trimming and J lost 4 bases, with 8 bases between them. This CDR3 is CASSLEGRNQPQHF. In DNA, the CDR3 is TGTGCCAGCAGCTTAGAGGGGAGGAATCAGCCCCAGCATTTT.

About this clone: Other DNA sequences in the same sample also yield this CDR3. The rearrangement uses TRBV19 and TRBJ2-5, with D hard to call. The CDR3 is 11 amino acids. Germline V gene sequence: CDR1 LNHDA, CDR2 SQIVND (reference sequence). V gave up 3 bases and J gave up 1 base, with 0 bases separating them. CDR3 residues: CASSIQETQYF. The CDR3 DNA reads as TGTGCCAGTAGTATCCAAGAGACCCAGTACTTC.

The chain combines TRBV29-1 with TRBJ1-1, with D maybe TRBD1 (5 bases). Germline V gives CDR1 SQVTM, CDR2 ANQGSEA. The CDR3 loop spans 13 amino acids. Trimming cost V 6 bases and J 3 bases, with 14 bases left between them. The CDR3, as DNA: TGCAGCGTGAGAGATGGCAGGGACACTGAAGCTTTCTTT. Translating it yields CSVRDGRDTEAFF.

J is TRBJ2-3 and V is TRBV30; D is unresolved. Trimming shortened V by 1 base and J by 9 bases, and 14 bases separated the two germline ends. Germline CDR1 GTSNPN, CDR2 SVGIG (reference sequence). The CDR3 is 13 amino acids. CDR3 region: CAWSAATAGTQYF. The CDR3 DNA reads as TGTGCCTGGAGTGCGGCCACCGCCGGGACGCAGTATTTT.

The CDR3 DNA follows: TGCAGCGTTGTGACGTGGGCTGGATCACAAGAGACCCAGTACTTC. This translates into CSVVTWAGSQETQYF. This chain joins TRBV29-1 and TRBJ2-5; D not resolved. The V and J ends lost 4 bases and 2 bases respectively, with 17 bases between them. The CDR3 contains 15 residues. Germline CDR1 is SQVTM and CDR2 is ANQGSEA.

This chain connects TRBV11-2 to TRBJ2-2, with a possible D match to TRBD1 (6 bases). Germline CDR1 and CDR2: SGHAT and FQNNGV. The V and J ends lost 5 bases and 7 bases respectively, with 11 bases between them. This CDR3 spans 13 amino acids. Here the CDR3 DNA reads TGTGCCAGCAGCCCAACAGGGTTCGGGGAGCTGTTTTTT. Translation: CASSPTGFGELFF.

This sequence joins TRBV28 and TRBJ2-7; weak D call: TRBD1 (5 bases). The V gene's germline CDR1 is MDHEN and CDR2 SYDVKM. V lost 5 bases to trimming and J lost 5 bases, with 16 bases between them. The CDR3 sequence is 14 residues long. The CDR3 bases are TGTGCCAGCAGTAACAACCCCCAGGGAAACGAGCAGTACTTC. It codes for CASSNNPQGNEQYF.